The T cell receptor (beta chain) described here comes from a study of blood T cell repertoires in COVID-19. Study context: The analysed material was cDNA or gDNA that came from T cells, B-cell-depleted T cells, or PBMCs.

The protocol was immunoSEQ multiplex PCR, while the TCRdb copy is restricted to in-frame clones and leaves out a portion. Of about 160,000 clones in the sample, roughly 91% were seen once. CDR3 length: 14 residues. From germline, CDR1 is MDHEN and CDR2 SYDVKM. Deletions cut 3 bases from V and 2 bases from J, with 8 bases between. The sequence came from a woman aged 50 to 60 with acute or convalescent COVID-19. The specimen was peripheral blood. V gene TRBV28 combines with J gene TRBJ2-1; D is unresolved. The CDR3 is CASSLSEAYNEQFF. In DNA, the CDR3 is TGTGCCAGCAGTTTGTCCGAGGCCTACAATGAGCAGTTCTTC.